Described below is a single T cell receptor beta chain sequence and its context. The source of the sample is a study of blood T cell repertoires in COVID-19. Method: immunoSEQ multiplex PCR; TCRdb's copy keeps in-frame clones and lacks some. This sample has 350,000 to 450,000 clones, with 70% to 90% found just once. The germline gives CDR1 SNHLY, CDR2 FYNNEI. The CDR3 is 14 amino acids. V dropped 6 bases and J dropped 3; count of bases not matched to a gene: 8. This chain uses TRBV2 with TRBJ2-7, with 7 nucleotides matching TRBD1. Material for sequencing was PBMCs or T cells enriched from blood (not recorded which). This receptor was identified in a young woman who had been exposed to COVID-19. The CDR3 sequence: CASSRQGSLYEQYF. The CDR3 bases are TGTGCCAGCAGCCGACAGGGTTCCCTCTACGAGCAGTACTTC.